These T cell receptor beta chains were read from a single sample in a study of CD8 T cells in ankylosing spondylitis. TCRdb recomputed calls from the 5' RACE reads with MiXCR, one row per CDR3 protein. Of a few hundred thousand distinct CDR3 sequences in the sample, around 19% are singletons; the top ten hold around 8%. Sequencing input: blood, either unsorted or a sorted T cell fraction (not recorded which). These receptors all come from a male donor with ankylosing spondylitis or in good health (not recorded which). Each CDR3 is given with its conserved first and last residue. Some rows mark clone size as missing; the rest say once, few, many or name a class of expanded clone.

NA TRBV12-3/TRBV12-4 CASSPSGARDTQYF
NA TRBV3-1 CASSQAPTGGGNSPLHF
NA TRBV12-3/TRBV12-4 CASSNRQERTEAFF
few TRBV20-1 CSATPRGQGNEKLFF
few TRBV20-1 CSARNTFSSNTDTQYF
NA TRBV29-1 CSATGGGETQYF
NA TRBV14 CASSRDNPLGEQFF
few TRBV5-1 CASSRTVYNSPLHF
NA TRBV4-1 CASSQAGVRGFDEQFF
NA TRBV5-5 CASSLVPKGTDTQYF
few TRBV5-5 CASSLIGELAKNIQYF
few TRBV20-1 CSAREPGRQETQYF
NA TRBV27 CASSPIGPIGELFF
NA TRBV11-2 CASSLVGLAGGQETQYF
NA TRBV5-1 CASSFGRVGETQYF
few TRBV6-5 CASSSLGAVNTEAFF
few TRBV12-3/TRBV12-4 CASRFYPTSHRTDTQYF
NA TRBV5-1 CASSLARAANTGELFF
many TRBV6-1 CASSEYQRQGRTDTQYF
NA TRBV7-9 CASRPLLGTDTQYF
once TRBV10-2 CASLGTPSLYGYTF
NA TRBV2 CASPGMGTDTQYF
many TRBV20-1 CSAREGQVSGNTIYF
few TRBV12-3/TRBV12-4 CASSIWTEVATEAFF
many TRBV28 CASSLWGETQYF
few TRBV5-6 CASSTLGGRTGQMNTEAFF
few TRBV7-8 CASSPAGTSTDTQYF
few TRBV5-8 CASSLGQGERVYGYTF
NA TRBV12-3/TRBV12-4 CASSFSNAEAFF
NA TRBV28 CASSLLGEGTDTQYF
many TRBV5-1 CASSLSLPARADTQYF
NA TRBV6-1 CASTPGLAIDTQYF
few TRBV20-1 CSARVSLGLAKETQYF
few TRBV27 CASSPSWVGANVLTF
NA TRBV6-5 CASSSQVYSNQPQHF
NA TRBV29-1 CSVAIAGPNDQYF
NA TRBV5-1 CASSLSGVGNTIYF